This passage covers 2 T cell receptor beta chains from one sample sequenced in a study of CD8 T cells in Susac syndrome. RNA in amounts of about 0.5 to 1 ug was reverse transcribed with random hexamers. TCRdb processed the immunoSEQ multiplex PCR reads anew with MiXCR; each CDR3 protein has one entry. Found here are 200,000 to 300,000 distinct CDR3 sequences, about 96% of them singletons; the top ten hold 0.08% to 0.11%. Sequencing was performed on CD4+ T cells from PBMCs. The receptors stem from a human donor with Susac syndrome.

The gene calls are TRBV7-2 and TRBJ2-7, with 8 bases that match TRBD1. CDR1 and CDR2 (germline): SGHTA, FQGNSA. This CDR3 region has 14 residues. Trimming took 6 bases from V and 4 from J; bases not matched to a gene: 8. The CDR3 DNA follows: TGTGCCAGCAGTCCCGGACAGGGTTGGTACGAGCAGTACTTC. It specifies CASSPGQGWYEQYF.

The rearrangement uses TRBV30 and TRBJ1-1; TRBD1 might be the D (5 bases). CDR3 length: 14 amino acids. V lost 3 bases and J lost 0, with 11 bases in between. Germline V CDR1 and CDR2: GTSNPN, SVGIG (reference sequence). CDR3 nucleotides: TGTGCCTGGAGATCCAGGGTGATGAACACTGAAGCTTTCTTT. Protein sequence: CAWRSRVMNTEAFF.